The next 9 T cell receptor beta chains were all read from a single sample in a study of neurological immune-mediated disorders. MiXCR was run by TCRdb on the 5' RACE reads, yielding one entry per CDR3 protein. The sample yields 30,000 to 40,000 distinct CDR3 sequences, around 6.8% seen once. The sample taken for sequencing was PBMCs. The receptors originated from a woman aged 40 to 50 in good health.

This clonotype was counted ten times or more. This rearrangement joins TRBV4-1 to TRBJ1-1, with D unclear. Germline V lookup: CDR1 MGHRA, CDR2 YSYEKL. The V gene lost 1 base and the J gene lost 4 bases, with 13 bases spanning the gap. The CDR3 spans 15 residues. The CDR3 is CASSQAERSVTEAFF. CDR3 nucleotide sequence: TGCGCCAGCAGCCAAGCCGAAAGAAGCGTCACTGAAGCTTTCTTT.

This clonotype was picked up many times. The chain has TRBV20-1 and TRBJ2-1; D ambiguous. Germline CDR1 DFQATT, CDR2 SNEGSKA (reference sequence). The CDR3 spans 10 residues. The V gene lost 2 bases and the J gene lost 9 bases, with 5 bases spanning the gap. The CDR3, as DNA: TGCAGTGCTAGACTAGTTGAGCAGTTCTTC. As protein: CSARLVEQFF.

This clonotype was recorded at least ten times. This chain uses TRBV7-6 with TRBJ2-3; TRBD2 matches at 14 bases. The CDR3 runs 15 residues. V lost 5 bases and J lost 5; bases outside the gene matches: 3. The germline V gene encodes CDR1 SGHVS and CDR2 FNYEAQ. Here the CDR3 reads CASSRGLAGGDTQYF. CDR3 nucleotide sequence: TGTGCCAGCAGCCGCGGACTAGCGGGAGGAGATACGCAGTATTTT. Supplemented by reference TRBV7-6 and TRBJ2-3, the full variable domain reads GAGVSQSPRYKVTKRGQDVALRCDPISGHVSLYWYRQALGQGPEFLTYFNYEAQQDKSGLPNDRFSAERPEGSISTLTIQRTEQRDSAMYRCASSRGLAGGDTQYFGPGTRLTVL.

This clonotype was counted ten times or more. The gene calls are TRBV20-1 and TRBJ1-3; the D is unclear. This CDR3 comprises 14 residues. The germline gives CDR1 DFQATT, CDR2 SNEGSKA (reference sequence). The V end lost 1 base, the J end lost 4 bases, and 11 bases lay between the germline ends. CDR3 amino acids: CSARVPRLGNTIYF. In DNA form, the CDR3 reads TGCAGTGCTAGAGTACCGCGGCTCGGAAACACCATATATTTT.

The table lists this clonotype with many counts. V gene TRBV15 combines with J gene TRBJ1-4; a weak D match, TRBD1 (5 bases). The CDR3 is made up of 16 amino acids. Germline lookup yields CDR1 LNHNV and CDR2 YYDKDF (reference sequence). V was shortened by 3 bases and J by 3 bases, with 14 bases between the two germline ends. The CDR3 DNA is TGTGCCACCAGCAGGCGGGACTCCCCGTCTAATGAAAAACTGTTTTTT. Its protein product is CATSRRDSPSNEKLFF. The full variable domain, in which reference TRBV15 and TRBJ1-4 provide the parts outside the CDR3, is DAMVIQNPRYQVTQFGKPVTLSCSQTLNHNVMYWYQQKSSQAPKLLFHYYDKDFNNEADTPDNFQSRRPNTSFCFLDIRSPGLGDTAMYLCATSRRDSPSNEKLFFGSGTQLSVL.

This clonotype showed up many times. J is TRBJ2-7 and V is TRBV5-1; D may be TRBD1 or TRBD2 (5 bases each). Germline loops: CDR1 SGHRS, CDR2 YFSETQ. Trimming left V 0 bases short and J 6 bases short, with 13 bases between. This CDR3 has 14 amino acids. The CDR3 nucleotides read TGCGCCAGCAGCTTGGCCAGGGAGAGGGTCGAGCAGTACTTC. Translated: CASSLARERVEQYF.

This clonotype was picked up a small number of times. CDR3 amino acids: CASSQEYDQPQHF. The CDR3 DNA sequence: TGTGCCAGCAGCCAAGAGTACGATCAGCCCCAGCATTTT. The chain has TRBV3-1 and TRBJ1-5; D unclear. The CDR3 sequence is 13 residues long. CDR1 and CDR2 from the germline V gene are LGHDT and YNNKEL (reference sequence). V gave up 0 bases and J gave up 5 bases, with 5 bases separating them.

The sample holds a few counts of this clonotype. This sequence joins TRBV25-1 and TRBJ1-4; tentative D call: TRBD1 (5 bases). This CDR3 has 14 residues. Trimming pared 0 bases from V and 4 bases from J, leaving 6 bases between. The germline CDR1 and CDR2 sequences are MGHDK and SYGVNS. DNA for the CDR3: TGTGCCAGCAGTGAATACAGGGATAATGAAAAACTGTTTTTT. This encodes CASSEYRDNEKLFF.

This clonotype was observed many times. The V call is TRBV7-9, the J call TRBJ2-7, with 7 positions matching TRBD2. The CDR3 is 13 residues long. Germline CDR1 and CDR2: SEHNR and FQNEAQ (reference sequence). The V segment lost 3 bases and the J segment 4 bases; nucleotides outside the gene matches: 3. CDR3 in amino acids: CASSFPGGYEQYV. In nucleotides, the CDR3 is TGTGCCAGCAGCTTTCCCGGGGGGTACGAGCAGTACGTC.